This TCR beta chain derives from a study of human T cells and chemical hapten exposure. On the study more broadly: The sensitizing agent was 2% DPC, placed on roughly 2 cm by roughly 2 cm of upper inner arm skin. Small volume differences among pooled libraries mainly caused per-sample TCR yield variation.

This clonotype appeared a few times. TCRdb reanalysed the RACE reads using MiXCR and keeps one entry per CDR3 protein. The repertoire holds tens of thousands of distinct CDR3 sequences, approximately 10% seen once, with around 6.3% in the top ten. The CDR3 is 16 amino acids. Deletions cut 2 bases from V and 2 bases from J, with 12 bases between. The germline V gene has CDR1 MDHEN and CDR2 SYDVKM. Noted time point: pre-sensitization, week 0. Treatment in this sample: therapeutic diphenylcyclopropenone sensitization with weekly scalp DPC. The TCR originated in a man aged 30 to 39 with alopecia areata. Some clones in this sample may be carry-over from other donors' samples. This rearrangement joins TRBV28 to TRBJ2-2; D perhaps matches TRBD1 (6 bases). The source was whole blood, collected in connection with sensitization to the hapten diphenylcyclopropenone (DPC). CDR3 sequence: CASSLTGLPNTGELFF. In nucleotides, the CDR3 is TGTGCCAGCAGTTTAACAGGGCTACCAAACACCGGGGAGCTGTTTTTT.